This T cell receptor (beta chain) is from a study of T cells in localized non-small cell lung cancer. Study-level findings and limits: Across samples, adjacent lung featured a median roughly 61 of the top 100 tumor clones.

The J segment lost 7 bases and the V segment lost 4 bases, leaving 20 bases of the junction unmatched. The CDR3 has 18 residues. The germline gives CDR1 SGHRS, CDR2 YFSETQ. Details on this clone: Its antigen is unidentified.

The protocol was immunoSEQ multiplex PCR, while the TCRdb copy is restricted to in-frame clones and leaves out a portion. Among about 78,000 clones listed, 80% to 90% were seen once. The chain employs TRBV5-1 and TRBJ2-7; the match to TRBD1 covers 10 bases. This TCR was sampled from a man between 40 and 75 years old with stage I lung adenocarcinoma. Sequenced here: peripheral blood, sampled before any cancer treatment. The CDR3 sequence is CASSPGTGALILLSEQYF. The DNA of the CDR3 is TGCGCCAGCAGCCCCGGGACAGGGGCTCTTATATTACTCTCGGAGCAGTACTTC.